The rows below give T cell receptor beta chains drawn from one sample of a study of identifying expanded T cells in peripheral blood. Sequenced by immunoSEQ multiplex PCR; TCRdb stores in-frame clones only, minus some. Of fewer than 80,000 clones detected, under 85% appear once; the ten largest clones hold 15% to 20%. The sequencing input was blood. Receptors originate from a person between 18 and 69 years old in good health. The CDR3 runs from the conserved cysteine through the conserved F or W. D genes are given only for firm matches. Where a row states a size, it is once, few, many or the class of an expanded clone; other rows omit it.

TRBD2,TRBV2,TRBJ2-3,-,CALQKRTSGGGQYF,TGTGCCCTTCAGAAAAGGACTAGCGGGGGGGGTCAGTATTTT
TRBD2,TRBV7-9,TRBJ2-7,-,CASSPPGLAYEQYF,TGTGCCAGCAGCCCCCCGGGACTAGCATACGAGCAGTACTTC
TRBD2,TRBV9,TRBJ2-2,-,CASSVGLAGGLTGELFF,TGTGCCAGCAGCGTAGGGCTAGCGGGAGGGCTGACCGGGGAGCTGTTTTTT
TRBD2,TRBV7-9,TRBJ2-1,-,CASSLIASGVNEQFF,TGTGCCAGCAGCTTAATCGCTAGCGGAGTCAATGAGCAGTTCTTC
-,TRBV5-1,TRBJ2-3,-,CASSLSSGAGTDTQYF,TGCGCCAGCAGCTTGAGTTCGGGGGCGGGCACAGATACGCAGTATTTT
-,TRBV9,TRBJ2-1,-,CASSVEGGAYGRSEQFF,TGTGCCAGCAGCGTTGAGGGCGGCGCGTACGGTCGGAGTGAGCAGTTCTTC
-,TRBV7-9,TRBJ1-4,-,CASSLGTGREKLFF,TGTGCCAGCAGCTTAGGGACCGGACGCGAAAAACTGTTTTTT
-,TRBV9,TRBJ1-5,-,CASSVGVMGNQPQHF,TGTGCCAGCAGCGTGGGGGTCATGGGCAATCAGCCCCAGCATTTT
-,TRBV19,TRBJ1-6,-,CASSPMLSYNSPLHF,TGTGCCAGTAGTCCTATGCTCTCCTATAATTCACCCCTCCACTTT
TRBD2,TRBV6-5,TRBJ2-5,-,CASSRTSGRLETQYF,TGTGCCAGCAGTAGGACTAGCGGGAGGTTGGAGACCCAGTACTTC
TRBD2,TRBV5-1,TRBJ2-1,-,CARGSPSGSNEQFF,TGCGCCAGGGGGAGCCCTAGCGGGAGCAATGAGCAGTTCTTC
-,TRBV19,TRBJ1-3,-,CASSIQQSGNTIYF,TGTGCCAGTAGTATACAGCAATCTGGAAACACCATATATTTT
-,TRBV9,TRBJ1-4,-,CASSVVGATNEKLFF,TGTGCCAGCAGCGTAGTGGGGGCCACTAATGAAAAACTGTTTTTT
-,TRBV2,TRBJ1-2,-,CASRERDIANYGYTF,TGTGCCAGCAGGGAACGGGACATAGCTAACTATGGCTACACCTTC
TRBD1,TRBV6-4,TRBJ2-2,-,CASSGQGTGELFF,TGTGCCAGCAGTGGACAGGGCACCGGGGAGCTGTTTTTT
-,TRBV4-3,TRBJ2-1,-,CASSQESWSNEQFF,TGCGCCAGCAGCCAAGAATCATGGAGCAATGAGCAGTTCTTC
-,TRBV5-5,TRBJ1-1,-,CASGYGTMGTEAFF,TGTGCCAGCGGATACGGGACAATGGGCACTGAAGCTTTCTTT
TRBD1,TRBV5-1,TRBJ2-2,-,CASSVTGDTGELFF,TGCGCCAGCAGCGTAACAGGGGACACCGGGGAGCTGTTTTTT
TRBD1,TRBV9,TRBJ2-2,-,CASSAATGADTGELFF,TGTGCCAGCAGCGCCGCAACAGGGGCGGACACCGGGGAGCTGTTTTTT
-,TRBV2,TRBJ1-2,-,CASWGVRNYGYTF,TGTGCCAGCTGGGGGGTAAGAAACTATGGCTACACCTTC
TRBD2,TRBV19,TRBJ2-7,-,CASSPTGTAGGNGEQYF,TGTGCCAGTAGTCCGACCGGGACAGCGGGGGGAAATGGCGAGCAGTACTTC
-,TRBV19,TRBJ1-4,once,CASTGSTIGKLFF,TGTGCCAGTACGGGGTCAACTATTGGAAAACTGTTTTTT
-,TRBV4-3,TRBJ1-2,-,CASSPSRAYGYTF,TGCGCCAGCAGCCCAAGTCGGGCCTATGGCTACACCTTC
-,TRBV5-1,TRBJ2-1,-,CASSLAGESYNEQFF,TGCGCCAGCAGCTTGGCGGGCGAAAGCTACAATGAGCAGTTCTTC
TRBD1,TRBV7-7,TRBJ2-5,-,CASSLDRGPETQYF,TGTGCCAGCAGCCTCGACAGGGGGCCTGAGACCCAGTACTTC
-,TRBV11-2,TRBJ2-1,-,CASSSIRGGEQFF,TGTGCCAGCAGCTCCATACGGGGTGGGGAGCAGTTCTTC
-,TRBV11-3,TRBJ2-3,once,CASSFLLTTTQYF,TGTGCCAGCAGCTTTCTCCTTACTACTACGCAGTATTTT
-,TRBV5-6,TRBJ2-6,-,CASSRGPSGANVLTF,TGTGCCAGCAGCCGTGGTCCCTCTGGGGCCAACGTCCTGACTTTC
-,TRBV10-3,TRBJ2-6,-,CATSGANVLTF,TGTGCCACGTCTGGGGCCAACGTCCTGACTTTC
TRBD1,TRBV11-2,TRBJ1-5,-,CASSSQGAGQPQHF,TGTGCCAGCAGCTCACAGGGGGCCGGTCAGCCCCAGCATTTT
-,TRBV6-5,TRBJ2-1,-,CASSYIGGRNEQFF,TGTGCCAGCAGTTATATCGGGGGACGAAATGAGCAGTTCTTC
-,TRBV28,TRBJ2-7,-,CASSFYIGGYEQYF,TGTGCCAGCAGTTTCTATATTGGGGGCTACGAGCAGTACTTC
-,TRBV2,TRBJ1-1,-,CASSERRVEKAFF,TGTGCCAGCAGTGAAAGGAGGGTAGAGAAGGCTTTCTTT
-,TRBV5-6,TRBJ1-1,once,CASTTWGIIWTEAFF,TGTGCCAGCACCACCTGGGGCATAATTTGGACTGAAGCTTTCTTT
TRBD2,TRBV30,TRBJ2-3,-,CAWSVSSGTIQDTQYF,TGTGCCTGGAGTGTAAGCTCCGGGACTATTCAAGATACGCAGTATTTT
-,TRBV7-2,TRBJ2-5,-,CASSLGPAAGETQYF,TGTGCCAGCAGCTTAGGCCCGGCGGCGGGGGAGACCCAGTACTTC
-,TRBV5-6,TRBJ1-2,-,CASRRGRRGYTF,TGTGCCAGCAGGCGGGGACGGCGGGGCTACACCTTC
TRBD1,TRBV11-3,TRBJ2-7,-,CASSLSGGQGGAGEQYF,TGTGCCAGCAGCTTATCAGGAGGCCAAGGGGGCGCAGGGGAGCAGTACTTC
-,TRBV5-6,TRBJ1-1,-,CASSLSGMNTEAFF,TGTGCCAGCAGCTTAAGTGGGATGAACACTGAAGCTTTCTTT
TRBD1,TRBV7-9,TRBJ1-1,-,CASSFGQANTEAFF,TGTGCCAGCAGCTTCGGACAGGCGAACACTGAAGCTTTCTTT
-,TRBV6-6,TRBJ1-1,-,CASSPAVGDTEAFF,TGTGCCAGCAGTCCCGCGGTGGGGGACACTGAAGCTTTCTTT
-,TRBV6-1,TRBJ1-2,-,CASSESGSRAYGYTF,TGTGCCAGCAGTGAATCTGGATCCAGGGCCTATGGCTACACCTTC
TRBD1,TRBV29-1,TRBJ1-3,-,CSVESRDRGGSGNTIYF,TGCAGCGTTGAAAGTAGGGACAGGGGCGGTTCTGGAAACACCATATATTTT
TRBD1,TRBV29-1,TRBJ1-6,-,CSVSGQGLNSPLHF,TGCAGCGTTTCGGGACAGGGGTTGAATTCACCCCTCCACTTT